A single sample gave rise to the 21 T cell receptor beta chains below, sequenced in a study of T-cell reconstitution after alpha-beta-depleted transplantation in children. Preparation of the TCRbeta library was carried out with unique molecular identifiers. TCRdb recomputed calls from the PCR reads with MiXCR, one row per CDR3 protein. The table records around 600,000 distinct CDR3 sequences, about 10% of them present only once. This sample comprised PBMCs from the stem cell graft donor, obtained from the stem cell graft. These receptors came from a human donor who donated a stem cell graft to a child with acute myeloid leukemia.

This clonotype was observed at least ten times. CDR3: CSVEDRRASGTHEQYF. CDR3 sequence (DNA): TGCAGCGTTGAAGATAGGCGGGCTAGCGGGACGCACGAGCAGTACTTC. This chain uses TRBV29-1 with TRBJ2-7; 9 positions agree with TRBD2. From germline, CDR1 is SQVTM and CDR2 ANQGSEA. The CDR3 consists of 16 residues. Trimming took 0 bases from V and 5 from J; bases not matched to a gene: 11.

The CDR3 loop reads CASSFRDFKRTEAFF. In nucleotides, the CDR3 is TGTGCCAGCAGTTTCCGGGACTTTAAGAGAACTGAAGCTTTCTTT. The chain couples TRBV12-3 or TRBV12-4 to TRBJ1-1, with D maybe TRBD1 (5 bases). The CDR3 has 15 amino acids. V shed 3 bases and J shed 5 bases, with 16 bases lying between them.

This rearrangement joins TRBV13 to TRBJ1-2; the match to TRBD1 covers 10 bases. V shed 3 bases and J 2 bases; nucleotides not matched to a gene: 3. Per germline, CDR1 PRHDT and CDR2 FYEKMQ (reference sequence). This CDR3 is built from 15 residues. The CDR3 DNA reads as TGTGCCAGCAGCTTCTGGACAGGGGGAAACTATGGCTACACCTTC. It encodes CASSFWTGGNYGYTF.

This sequence joins TRBV12-3 or TRBV12-4 and TRBJ2-1; TRBD2 agrees at 7 bases. With V trimmed by 3 bases and J by 11 bases, 10 bases remained unmatched. The length of the CDR3 is 14 residues. In nucleotides, the CDR3 is TGTGCCAGCAGTTTCCCTAGCGGCCAGACCCAGCAGTTCTTC. Amino acid sequence: CASSFPSGQTQQFF.

The DNA of the CDR3 is TGTGCCAGCAGGCAAGACAGGGGATGGGGAGAGACCCAGTACTTC. Translating gives CASRQDRGWGETQYF. V is TRBV12-3 or TRBV12-4 and J is TRBJ2-5; 8 bases fit TRBD1. There are 15 residues in the CDR3. The J segment lost 4 bases and the V segment lost 6 bases, leaving 10 bases of the junction unmatched.

This clonotype was detected a few times. V is TRBV3-1 and J is TRBJ1-1, with TRBD1 as a possible D gene (6 bases). The CDR3 extends over 15 amino acids. Looked up from germline, CDR1 is LGHDT and CDR2 is YNNKEL (reference sequence). The V end was cut by 4 bases, the J end by 0 bases, with 12 bases between. The CDR3 DNA reads as TGTGCCAGCAGCCCTTCAGGACAGTTGAACACTGAAGCTTTCTTT. Translating it yields CASSPSGQLNTEAFF.

This clonotype has a count of ten or more. The genes are TRBV12-3 or TRBV12-4 and TRBJ1-1; D is uncertain. The CDR3 sequence is 15 residues long. Trimming took off 2 bases at V and 3 bases at J, with 13 bases between the two ends. CDR3 sequence (DNA): TGTGCCAGCAGTTTATGGAAGGGTCCGGACACTGAAGCTTTCTTT. Protein: CASSLWKGPDTEAFF.

This clonotype was recorded many times. J is TRBJ2-1 and V is TRBV5-1; a possible D gene is TRBD2 (7 bases). Trimming cost V 0 bases and J 7 bases, with 14 bases left between them. The CDR3 length is 15 residues. Germline V gene sequence: CDR1 SGHRS, CDR2 YFSETQ. The CDR3 loop is CASSLDGGHGNEQFF. For the CDR3, the DNA is TGCGCCAGCAGCTTGGACGGGGGGCATGGAAATGAGCAGTTCTTC.

The table lists this clonotype with a few counts. The chain carries TRBV4-3 and TRBJ2-2, with D possibly matching TRBD1 (6 bases). Between the trimmed V and J ends, which lost 1 base and 4 bases, there was a span of 13 bases. The CDR3 contains 16 residues. CDR1 and CDR2 from the germline V gene are LGHNA and YSLEER. This chain's CDR3 is CASSQGLQGGTGELFF. In DNA form, the CDR3 reads TGCGCCAGCAGCCAAGGATTACAGGGCGGCACCGGGGAGCTGTTTTTT.

The chain employs TRBV2 and TRBJ2-4; no clear D. V was trimmed by 8 bases and J by 2 bases, leaving 16 bases between them. The CDR3 is 15 amino acids. Germline V gene sequence: CDR1 SNHLY, CDR2 FYNNEI. CDR3 DNA sequence: TGTGCCAGCGTGGGATTGGAACTCACCAAAAACATTCAGTACTTC. Protein sequence: CASVGLELTKNIQYF.

Written as DNA, the CDR3 is TGTGCCAGCAGCCGGCGAGGTGAAAGCGGGAGAGTCGAAGAGACCCAGTACTTC. Its protein is CASSRRGESGRVEETQYF. The chain couples TRBV7-3 to TRBJ2-5, with 8 bases matching TRBD2. Germline CDR1 is SGHTA and CDR2 is FQGTGA. The CDR3 sequence is 18 residues long. J was trimmed by 3 bases and V by 5 bases; bases with no gene match: 17.

This clonotype was seen more than once but under ten times. The J gene is TRBJ2-1, the V gene TRBV29-1, with 13 bases identical to TRBD2. There are 12 residues in the CDR3. The V gene end was trimmed by 7 bases and the J gene end by 9 bases; junction bases not matched to a gene: 3. The germline gives CDR1 SQVTM, CDR2 ANQGSEA. Here the CDR3 reads CSAGTSGVEQFF. The CDR3 DNA reads as TGCAGCGCCGGGACTAGCGGGGTTGAGCAGTTCTTC.

This clonotype has just one count. An end of the junction does not agree with germline; a read error may underlie this. V usage is TRBV7-9 and J usage is TRBJ2-5; 7 nucleotides match TRBD1. The CDR3 sequence is 12 residues long. The V gene's germline CDR1 is SEHNR and CDR2 FQNEAQ (reference sequence). The CDR3 here is CASGTVQRGTSF. CDR3 bases: TGTGCCAGCGGGACAGTTCAGAGGGGTACCAGCTTC.

Regarding this clonotype: Being one base from a much bigger clone, this may be a read error. The chain links TRBV3-1 to TRBJ2-3; D perhaps matches TRBD2 (6 bases). Between the trimmed V and J ends, which lost 6 bases and 4 bases, there was a span of 14 bases. Germline V CDR1 and CDR2: LGHDT, YNNKEL (reference sequence). The CDR3 runs to 14 residues. The CDR3 protein is CASRRDSNADTQYF. CDR3 in DNA: TGTGCCAGCAGGCGGGACTCCAACGCAGATACGCAGTATTTT.

The chain has TRBV12-3 or TRBV12-4 and TRBJ2-3; possibly TRBD2 for D (6 bases). Trimming removed 8 bases at V and 4 bases at J, with 16 bases between. The CDR3 has 14 residues. The CDR3 bases are TGTGCCAGCGATAGCGGAGGAGGGGCAGATACGCAGTATTTT. This translates into CASDSGGGADTQYF.

This clonotype was recorded once. V and J are TRBV5-1 and TRBJ2-2; D is unclear. There are 14 residues in the CDR3. The germline V gene encodes CDR1 SGHRS and CDR2 YFSETQ. V shed 6 bases and J shed 5 bases, with 14 bases lying between them. CDR3 bases: TGCGCCAGCACCAACCCGGCGGAGACCGGGGAGCTGTTTTTT. Translated: CASTNPAETGELFF. Based on the CDR3 plus reference TRBV5-1 and TRBJ2-2, the full variable domain is KAGVTQTPRYLIKTRGQQVTLSCSPISGHRSVSWYQQTPGQGLQFLFEYFSETQRNKGNFPGRFSGRQFSNSRSEMNVSTLELGDSALYLCASTNPAETGELFFGEGSRLTVL.

The J gene is TRBJ2-1, the V gene TRBV5-1; 8 nucleotides match TRBD2. Germline V gene lookup returns CDR1 SGHRS and CDR2 YFSETQ. CDR3 length: 16 amino acids. Unmatched junction bases numbered 5, after V lost 1 base and J lost 2 bases. CDR3 region: CASSLLAGSPYNEQFF. CDR3 in DNA: TGCGCCAGCAGCTTGTTAGCGGGATCCCCCTACAATGAGCAGTTCTTC. The variable domain in full, with the rest retrieved from reference TRBV5-1 and TRBJ2-1, is KAGVTQTPRYLIKTRGQQVTLSCSPISGHRSVSWYQQTPGQGLQFLFEYFSETQRNKGNFPGRFSGRQFSNSRSEMNVSTLELGDSALYLCASSLLAGSPYNEQFFGPGTRLTVL.

In its sample, this clonotype was seen a few times. This rearrangement joins TRBV20-1 to TRBJ2-7; 12 bases line up with TRBD2. The CDR3 has 18 amino acids. CDR1 is DFQATT, CDR2 SNEGSKA, per germline (reference sequence). Unmatched junction bases numbered 17, after V lost 6 bases and J lost 2 bases. The CDR3 DNA is TGCAGTGCCCCGAGGGGTCTAGCGGGAGGGATTAGCCCCTACGAGCAGTACTTC. Its protein is CSAPRGLAGGISPYEQYF.

The sample holds a few counts of this clonotype. This sequence joins TRBV9 and TRBJ2-3; the D gene is possibly TRBD1 (5 bases). CDR3 length: 16 amino acids. V was trimmed by 0 bases and J by 2 bases, leaving 13 bases between them. Germline V CDR1 and CDR2: SGDLS, YYNGEE. CDR3 nucleotides: TGTGCCAGCAGCGTAGATCTCCAGGGCAACACAGATACGCAGTATTTT. Its translation is CASSVDLQGNTDTQYF.

This clonotype was found many times. The chain combines TRBV7-9 with TRBJ2-7; TRBD1 aligns across 7 bases. The CDR3 spans 14 residues. CDR1 is SEHNR and CDR2 is FQNEAQ in the germline V gene (reference sequence). The junction had 6 bases not matched to a gene; V was cut back by 4 bases and J by 3 bases. The CDR3: CASSSDRDIYEQYF. In DNA form, the CDR3 reads TGTGCCAGCAGCTCTGACAGGGATATCTACGAGCAGTACTTC.

The CDR3 loop is CASSSDRFSYNEQFF. The DNA for the CDR3 is TGTGCCAGCAGCTCCGACAGGTTCTCCTACAATGAGCAGTTCTTC. V gene TRBV7-2 combines with J gene TRBJ2-1, with D maybe TRBD1 (6 bases). Between the trimmed V and J ends, which lost 4 bases and 0 bases, there was a span of 10 bases. Germline CDR1 reads SGHTA; CDR2 reads FQGNSA. The CDR3 length is 15 residues.